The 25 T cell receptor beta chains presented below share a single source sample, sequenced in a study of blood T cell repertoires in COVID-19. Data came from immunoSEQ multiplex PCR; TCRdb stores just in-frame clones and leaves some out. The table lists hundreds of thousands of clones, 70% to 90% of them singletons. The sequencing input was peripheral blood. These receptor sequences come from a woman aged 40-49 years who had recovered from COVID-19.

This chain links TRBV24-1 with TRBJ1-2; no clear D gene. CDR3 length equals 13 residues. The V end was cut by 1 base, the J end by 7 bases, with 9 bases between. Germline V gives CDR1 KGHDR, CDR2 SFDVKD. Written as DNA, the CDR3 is TGTGCCACCAGTGATTTCCCCACAAGTGGCTACACCTTC. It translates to CATSDFPTSGYTF.

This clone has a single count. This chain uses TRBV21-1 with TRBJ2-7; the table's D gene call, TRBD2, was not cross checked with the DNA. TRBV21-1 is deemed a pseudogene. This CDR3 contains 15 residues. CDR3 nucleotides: TGTGCCAGCAGCACCCCCGGGACTCCCAACTACGAGCAGTACGTC. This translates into CASSTPGTPNYEQYV.

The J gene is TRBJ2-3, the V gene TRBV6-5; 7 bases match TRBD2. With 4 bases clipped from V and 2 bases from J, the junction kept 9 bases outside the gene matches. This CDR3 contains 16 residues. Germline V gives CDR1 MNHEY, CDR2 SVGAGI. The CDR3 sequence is CASSSQLAPTTDTQYF. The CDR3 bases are TGTGCCAGCAGTTCCCAACTAGCGCCCACCACAGATACGCAGTATTTT.

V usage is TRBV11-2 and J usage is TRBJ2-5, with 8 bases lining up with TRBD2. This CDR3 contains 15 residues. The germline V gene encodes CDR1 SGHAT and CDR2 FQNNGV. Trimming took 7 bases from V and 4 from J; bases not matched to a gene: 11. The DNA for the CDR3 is TGTGCCAGCACCACGGGGGGGGGCCTCGGAGAGACCCAGTACTTC. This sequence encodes CASTTGGGLGETQYF.

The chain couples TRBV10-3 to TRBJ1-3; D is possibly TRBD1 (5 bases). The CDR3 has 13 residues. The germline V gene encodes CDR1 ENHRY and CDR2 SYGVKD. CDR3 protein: CAVWGTSGNTIYF. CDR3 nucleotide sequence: TGTGCGGTGTGGGGGACTTCTGGAAACACCATATATTTT.

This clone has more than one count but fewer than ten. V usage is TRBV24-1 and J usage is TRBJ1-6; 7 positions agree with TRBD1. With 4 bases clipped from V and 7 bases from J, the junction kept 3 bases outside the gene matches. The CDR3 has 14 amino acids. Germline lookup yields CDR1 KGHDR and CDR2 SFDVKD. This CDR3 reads CATSDPGQNSPLHF. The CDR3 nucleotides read TGTGCCACCAGTGACCCGGGACAGAATTCACCCCTCCACTTT.

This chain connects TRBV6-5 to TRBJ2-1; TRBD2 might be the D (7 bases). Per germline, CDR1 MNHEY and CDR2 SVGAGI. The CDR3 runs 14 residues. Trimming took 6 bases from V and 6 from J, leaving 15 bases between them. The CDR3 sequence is CASSPWGGSNEQFF. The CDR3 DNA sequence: TGTGCCAGCAGCCCCTGGGGGGGCTCCAATGAGCAGTTCTTC.

CDR3 bases: TGTGCCAGCAGCTTAGGGGCTGGCGGGCCCAGCACAGATACGCAGTATTTT. Amino acids: CASSLGAGGPSTDTQYF. The V gene is TRBV7-9, the J gene TRBJ2-3; a weak D match, TRBD2 (5 bases). CDR1 and CDR2 (germline): SEHNR, FQNEAQ (reference sequence). With 1 base removed from V and 0 bases from J, the gap between germline ends came to 14 bases. This CDR3 is built from 17 residues. The full variable domain, in which reference TRBV7-9 and TRBJ2-3 provide the parts outside the CDR3, is DTGVSQNPRHKITKRGQNVTFRCDPISEHNRLYWYRQTLGQGPEFLTYFQNEAQLEKSRLLSDRFSAERPKGSFSTLEIQRTEQGDSAMYLCASSLGAGGPSTDTQYFGPGTRLTVL.

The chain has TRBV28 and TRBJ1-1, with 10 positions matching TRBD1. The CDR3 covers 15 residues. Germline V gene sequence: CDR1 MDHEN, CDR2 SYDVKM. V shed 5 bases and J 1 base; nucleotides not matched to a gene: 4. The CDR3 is CASSTGQGGNTEAFF. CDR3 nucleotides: TGTGCCAGCAGTACCGGACAGGGGGGGAACACTGAAGCTTTCTTT.

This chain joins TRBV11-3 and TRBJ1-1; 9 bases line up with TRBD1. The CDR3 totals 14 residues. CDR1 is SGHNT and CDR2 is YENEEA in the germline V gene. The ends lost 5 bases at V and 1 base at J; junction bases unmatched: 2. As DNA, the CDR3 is TGTGCCAGCAGCCCACAGGGGGCGAACACTGAAGCTTTCTTT. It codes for CASSPQGANTEAFF.

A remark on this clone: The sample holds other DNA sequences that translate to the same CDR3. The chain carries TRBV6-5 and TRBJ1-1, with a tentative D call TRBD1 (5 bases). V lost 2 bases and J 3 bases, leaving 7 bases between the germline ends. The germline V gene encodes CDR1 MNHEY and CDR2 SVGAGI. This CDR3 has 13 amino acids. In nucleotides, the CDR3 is TGTGCCAGCAGTTACGGGGGGTACACTGAAGCTTTCTTT. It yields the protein CASSYGGYTEAFF.

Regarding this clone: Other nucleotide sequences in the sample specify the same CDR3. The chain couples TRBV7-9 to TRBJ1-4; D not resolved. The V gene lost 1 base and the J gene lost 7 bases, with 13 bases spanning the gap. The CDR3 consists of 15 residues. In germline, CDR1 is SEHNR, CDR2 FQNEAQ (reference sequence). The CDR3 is CASSLDLGAGEKLFF. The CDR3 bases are TGTGCCAGCAGCTTAGATCTGGGAGCAGGTGAAAAACTGTTTTTT.

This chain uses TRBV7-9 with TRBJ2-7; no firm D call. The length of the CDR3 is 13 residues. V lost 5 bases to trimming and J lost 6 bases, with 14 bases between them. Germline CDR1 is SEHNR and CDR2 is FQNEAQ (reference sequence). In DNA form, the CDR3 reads TGTGCCAGCAGCCCAGGTGGGCCCCGCGAGCAGTACTTC. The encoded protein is CASSPGGPREQYF.

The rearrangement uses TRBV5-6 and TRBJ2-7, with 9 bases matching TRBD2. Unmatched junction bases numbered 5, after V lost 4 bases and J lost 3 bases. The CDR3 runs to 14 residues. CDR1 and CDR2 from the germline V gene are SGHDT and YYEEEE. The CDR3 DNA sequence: TGTGCCAGCAGCCCCGGGACTAGCAGCTACGAGCAGTACGTC. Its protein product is CASSPGTSSYEQYV.

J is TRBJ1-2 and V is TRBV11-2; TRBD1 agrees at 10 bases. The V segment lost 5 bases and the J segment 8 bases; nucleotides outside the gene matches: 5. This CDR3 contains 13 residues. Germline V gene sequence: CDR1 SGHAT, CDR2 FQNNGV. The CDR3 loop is CASSPRQGAGYTF. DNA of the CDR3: TGTGCCAGCAGCCCCAGACAGGGGGCCGGCTACACCTTC.

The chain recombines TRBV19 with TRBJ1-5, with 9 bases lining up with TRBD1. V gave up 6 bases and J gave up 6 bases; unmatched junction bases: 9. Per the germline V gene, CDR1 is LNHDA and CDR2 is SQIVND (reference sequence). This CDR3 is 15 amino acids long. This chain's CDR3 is CASRTGGGSRQPQHF. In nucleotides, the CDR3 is TGTGCCAGTAGGACAGGGGGAGGTTCTCGTCAGCCCCAGCATTTT.

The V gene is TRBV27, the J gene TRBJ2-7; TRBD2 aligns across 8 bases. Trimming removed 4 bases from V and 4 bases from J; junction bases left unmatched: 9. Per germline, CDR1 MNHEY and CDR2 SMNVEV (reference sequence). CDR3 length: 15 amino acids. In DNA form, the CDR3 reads TGTGCCAGCAGTTCCCGGGGGGGCCCGTTTTACGAGCAGTACGTC. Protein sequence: CASSSRGGPFYEQYV.

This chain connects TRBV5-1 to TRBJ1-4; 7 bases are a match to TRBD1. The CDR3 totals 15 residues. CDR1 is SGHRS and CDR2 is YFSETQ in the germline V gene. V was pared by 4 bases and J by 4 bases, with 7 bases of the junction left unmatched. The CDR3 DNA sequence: TGCGCCAGCAGCCCTGGGGACAGCCTTAATGAAAAACTGTTTTTT. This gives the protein CASSPGDSLNEKLFF.

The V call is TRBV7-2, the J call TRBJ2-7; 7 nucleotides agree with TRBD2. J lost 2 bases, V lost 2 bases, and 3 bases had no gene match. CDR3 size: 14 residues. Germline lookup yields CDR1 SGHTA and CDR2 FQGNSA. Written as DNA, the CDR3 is TGTGCCAGCAGCTTAAGGAGCGGGACCTACGAGCAGTACTTC. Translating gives CASSLRSGTYEQYF. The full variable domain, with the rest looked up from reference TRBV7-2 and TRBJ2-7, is GAGVSQSPSNKVTEKGKDVELRCDPISGHTALYWYRQSLGQGLEFLIYFQGNSAPDKSGLPSDRFSAERTGGSVSTLTIQRTQQEDSAVYLCASSLRSGTYEQYFGPGTRLTVT.

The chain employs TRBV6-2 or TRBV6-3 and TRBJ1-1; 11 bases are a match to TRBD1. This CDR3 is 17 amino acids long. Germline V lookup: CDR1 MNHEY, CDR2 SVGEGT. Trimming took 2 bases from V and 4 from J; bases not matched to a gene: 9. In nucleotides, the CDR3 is TGTGCCAGCAGTTACAGTCCCGGGACAGGGGGAGGCACTGAAGCTTTCTTT. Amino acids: CASSYSPGTGGGTEAFF.

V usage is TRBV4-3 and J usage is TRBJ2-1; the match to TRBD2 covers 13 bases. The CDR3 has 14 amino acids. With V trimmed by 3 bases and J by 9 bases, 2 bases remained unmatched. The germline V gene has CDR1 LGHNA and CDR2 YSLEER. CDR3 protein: CASSQGLAGPEQFF. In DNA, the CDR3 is TGCGCCAGCAGCCAGGGACTAGCGGGACCTGAGCAGTTCTTC.

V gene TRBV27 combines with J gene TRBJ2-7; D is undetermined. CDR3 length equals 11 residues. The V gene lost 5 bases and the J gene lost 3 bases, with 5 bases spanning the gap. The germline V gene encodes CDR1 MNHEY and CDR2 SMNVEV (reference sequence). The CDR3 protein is CASSLGYEQYF. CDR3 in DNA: TGTGCCAGCAGTCTAGGCTACGAGCAGTACTTC.

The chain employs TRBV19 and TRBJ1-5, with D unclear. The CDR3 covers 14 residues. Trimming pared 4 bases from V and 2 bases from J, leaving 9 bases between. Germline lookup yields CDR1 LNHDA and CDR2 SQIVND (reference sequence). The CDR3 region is CASSNLRGNQPQHF. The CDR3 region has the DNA TGTGCCAGTAGTAACCTCCGCGGCAATCAGCCCCAGCATTTT.

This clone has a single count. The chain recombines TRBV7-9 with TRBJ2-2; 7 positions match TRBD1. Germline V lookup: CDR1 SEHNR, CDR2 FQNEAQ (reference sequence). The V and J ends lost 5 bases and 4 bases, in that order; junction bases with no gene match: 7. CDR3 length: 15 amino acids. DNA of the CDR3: TGTGCCAGCAGCGGGCCAGGGGGAAGCACCGGGGAGCTGTTTTTT. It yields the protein CASSGPGGSTGELFF.

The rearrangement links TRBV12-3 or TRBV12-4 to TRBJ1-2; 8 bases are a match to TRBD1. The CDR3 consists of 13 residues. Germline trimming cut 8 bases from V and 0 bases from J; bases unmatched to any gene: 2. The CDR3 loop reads CASGDRPNYGYTF. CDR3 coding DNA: TGTGCCAGCGGGGACAGGCCTAACTATGGCTACACCTTC.